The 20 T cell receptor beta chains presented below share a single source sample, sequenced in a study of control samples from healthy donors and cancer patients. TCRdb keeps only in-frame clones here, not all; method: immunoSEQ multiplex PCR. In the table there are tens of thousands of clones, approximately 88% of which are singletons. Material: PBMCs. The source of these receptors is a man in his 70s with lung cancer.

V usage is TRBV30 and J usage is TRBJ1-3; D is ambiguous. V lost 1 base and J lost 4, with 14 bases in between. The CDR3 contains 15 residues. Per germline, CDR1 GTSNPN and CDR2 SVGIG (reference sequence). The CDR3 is CAWSALTGPGNTIYF. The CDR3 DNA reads TGTGCCTGGAGTGCTCTCACGGGTCCCGGAAACACCATATATTTT.

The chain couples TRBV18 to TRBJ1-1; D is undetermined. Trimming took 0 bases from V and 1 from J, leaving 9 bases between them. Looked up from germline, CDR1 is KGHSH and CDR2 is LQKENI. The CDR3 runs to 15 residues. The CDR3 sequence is CASSPPRQRNTEAFF. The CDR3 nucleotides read TGTGCCAGCTCACCACCGCGCCAGAGGAACACTGAAGCTTTCTTT.

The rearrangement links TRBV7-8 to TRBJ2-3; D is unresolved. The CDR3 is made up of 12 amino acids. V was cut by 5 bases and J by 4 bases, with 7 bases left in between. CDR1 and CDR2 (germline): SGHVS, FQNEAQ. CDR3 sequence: CASSPYADTQYF. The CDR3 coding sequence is TGTGCCAGCAGCCCATATGCAGATACGCAGTATTTT.

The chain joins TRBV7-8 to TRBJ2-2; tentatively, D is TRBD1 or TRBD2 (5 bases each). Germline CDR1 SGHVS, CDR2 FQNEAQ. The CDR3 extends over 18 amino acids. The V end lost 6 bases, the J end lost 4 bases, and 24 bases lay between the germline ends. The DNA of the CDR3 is TGTGCCAGCAGACGCGCCGGGGCCGCCCTGCGAGGCACCGGGGAGCTGTTTTTT. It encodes CASRRAGAALRGTGELFF.

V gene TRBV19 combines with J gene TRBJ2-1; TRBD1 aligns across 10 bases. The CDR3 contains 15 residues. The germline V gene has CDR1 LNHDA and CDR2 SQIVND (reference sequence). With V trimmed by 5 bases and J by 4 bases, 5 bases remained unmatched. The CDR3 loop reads CASSQGQGGYNEQFF. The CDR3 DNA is TGTGCCAGTAGTCAAGGACAGGGGGGTTACAATGAGCAGTTCTTC.

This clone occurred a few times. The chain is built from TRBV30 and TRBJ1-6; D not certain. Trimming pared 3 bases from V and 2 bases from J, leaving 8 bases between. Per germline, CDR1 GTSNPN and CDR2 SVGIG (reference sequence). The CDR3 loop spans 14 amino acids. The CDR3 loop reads CAWRVGAYNSPLHF. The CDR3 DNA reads TGTGCCTGGAGGGTTGGGGCCTATAATTCACCCCTCCACTTT. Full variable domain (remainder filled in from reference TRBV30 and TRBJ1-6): SQTIHQWPATLVQPVGSPLSLECTVEGTSNPNLYWYRQAAGRGLQLLFYSVGIGQISSEVPQNLSASRPQDRQFILSSKKLLLSDSGFYLCAWRVGAYNSPLHFGNGTRLTVT.

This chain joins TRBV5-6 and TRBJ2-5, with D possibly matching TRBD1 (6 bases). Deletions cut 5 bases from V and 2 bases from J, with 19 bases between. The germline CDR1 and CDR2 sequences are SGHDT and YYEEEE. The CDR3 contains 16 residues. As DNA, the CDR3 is TGTGCCAGCAGTCTAGTGCCCAGCAGGGGTCAAGAGACCCAGTACTTC. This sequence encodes CASSLVPSRGQETQYF.

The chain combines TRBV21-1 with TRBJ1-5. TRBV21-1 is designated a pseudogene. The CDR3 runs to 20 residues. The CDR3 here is CASSTTRTEAKQDSNQPQHF. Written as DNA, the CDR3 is TGTGCCAGCAGCACCACGAGGACGGAGGCGAAGCAAGATAGCAATCAGCCCCAGCATTTT.

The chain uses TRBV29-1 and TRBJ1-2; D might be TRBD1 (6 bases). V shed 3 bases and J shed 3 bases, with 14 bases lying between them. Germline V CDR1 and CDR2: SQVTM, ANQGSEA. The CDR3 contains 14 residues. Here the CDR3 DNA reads TGCAGCGTTGATGCCCTACAGGGCGACTATGGCTACACCTTC. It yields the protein CSVDALQGDYGYTF.

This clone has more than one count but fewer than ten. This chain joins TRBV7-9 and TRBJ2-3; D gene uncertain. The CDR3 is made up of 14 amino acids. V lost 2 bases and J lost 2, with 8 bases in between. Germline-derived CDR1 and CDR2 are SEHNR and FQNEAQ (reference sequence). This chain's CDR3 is CASSLWRTTDTQYF. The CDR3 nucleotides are TGTGCCAGCAGCTTATGGAGAACCACAGATACGCAGTATTTT. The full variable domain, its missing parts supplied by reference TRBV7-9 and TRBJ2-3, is DTGVSQNPRHKITKRGQNVTFRCDPISEHNRLYWYRQTLGQGPEFLTYFQNEAQLEKSRLLSDRFSAERPKGSFSTLEIQRTEQGDSAMYLCASSLWRTTDTQYFGPGTRLTVL.

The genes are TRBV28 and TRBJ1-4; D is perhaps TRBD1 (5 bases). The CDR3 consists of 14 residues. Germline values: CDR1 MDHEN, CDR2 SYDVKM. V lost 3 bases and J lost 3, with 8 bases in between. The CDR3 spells CASSLTGANEKLFF. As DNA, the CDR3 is TGTGCCAGCAGTTTGACGGGGGCTAATGAAAAACTGTTTTTT.

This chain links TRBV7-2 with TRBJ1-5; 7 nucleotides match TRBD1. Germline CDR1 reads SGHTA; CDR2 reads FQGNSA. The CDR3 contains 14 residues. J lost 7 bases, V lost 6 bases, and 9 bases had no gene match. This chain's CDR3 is CASRLDRVRQPQHF. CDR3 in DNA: TGTGCCAGCAGGCTAGACAGGGTCCGCCAGCCCCAGCATTTT.

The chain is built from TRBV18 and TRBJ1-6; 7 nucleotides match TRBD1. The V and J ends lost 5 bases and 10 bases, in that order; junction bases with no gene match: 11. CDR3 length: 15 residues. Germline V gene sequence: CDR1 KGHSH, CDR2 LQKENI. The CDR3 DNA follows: TGTGCCAGCTCAACCGGGACAGCTTCAAGGTCACCCCTCCACTTT. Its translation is CASSTGTASRSPLHF.

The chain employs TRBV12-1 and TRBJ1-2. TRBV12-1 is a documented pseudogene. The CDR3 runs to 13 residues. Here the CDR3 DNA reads TGTGCCAGCAGCTTTTTTGTAATGACGGGCTACACCTTC. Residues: CASSFFVMTGYTF.

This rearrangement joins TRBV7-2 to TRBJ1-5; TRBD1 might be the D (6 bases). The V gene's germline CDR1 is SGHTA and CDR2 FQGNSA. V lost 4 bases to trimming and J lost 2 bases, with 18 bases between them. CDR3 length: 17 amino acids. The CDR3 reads CASSSGPGKGGNQPQHF. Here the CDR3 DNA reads TGTGCCAGCAGCTCGGGACCCGGAAAGGGGGGCAATCAGCCCCAGCATTTT.

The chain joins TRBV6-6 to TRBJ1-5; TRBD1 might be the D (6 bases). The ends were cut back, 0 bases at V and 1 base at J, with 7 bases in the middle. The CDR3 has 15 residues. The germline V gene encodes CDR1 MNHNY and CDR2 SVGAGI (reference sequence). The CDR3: CASSYSGASNQPQHF. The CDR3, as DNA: TGTGCCAGCAGTTACTCGGGGGCAAGCAATCAGCCCCAGCATTTT.

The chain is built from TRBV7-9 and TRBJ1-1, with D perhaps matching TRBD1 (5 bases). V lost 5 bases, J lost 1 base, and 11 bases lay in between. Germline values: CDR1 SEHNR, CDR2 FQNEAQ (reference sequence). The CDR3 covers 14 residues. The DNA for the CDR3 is TGTGCCAGCAGCCCCTCGGGGCCGAACACTGAAGCTTTCTTT. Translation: CASSPSGPNTEAFF. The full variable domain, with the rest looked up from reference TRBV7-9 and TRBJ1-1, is DTGVSQNPRHKITKRGQNVTFRCDPISEHNRLYWYRQTLGQGPEFLTYFQNEAQLEKSRLLSDRFSAERPKGSFSTLEIQRTEQGDSAMYLCASSPSGPNTEAFFGQGTRLTVV.

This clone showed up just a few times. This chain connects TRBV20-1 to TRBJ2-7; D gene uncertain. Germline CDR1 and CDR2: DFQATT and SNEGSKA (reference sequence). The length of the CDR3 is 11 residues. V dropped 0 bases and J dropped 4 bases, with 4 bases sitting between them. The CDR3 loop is CSARELYEQYF. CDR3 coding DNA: TGCAGTGCTAGAGAGTTGTACGAGCAGTACTTC.

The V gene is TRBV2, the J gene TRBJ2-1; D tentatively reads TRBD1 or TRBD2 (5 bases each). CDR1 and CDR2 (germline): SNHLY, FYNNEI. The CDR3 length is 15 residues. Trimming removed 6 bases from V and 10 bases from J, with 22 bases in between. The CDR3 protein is CASRNPGLPSEEQFF. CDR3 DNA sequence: TGTGCCAGCAGGAACCCGGGGCTGCCCTCGGAAGAGCAGTTCTTC.

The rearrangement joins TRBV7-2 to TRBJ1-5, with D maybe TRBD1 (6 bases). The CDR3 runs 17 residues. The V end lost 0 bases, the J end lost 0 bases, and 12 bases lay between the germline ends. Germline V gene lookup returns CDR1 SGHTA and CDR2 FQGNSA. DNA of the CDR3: TGTGCCAGCAGCTTAGCTGGGCAGGGGCTTAGCAATCAGCCCCAGCATTTT. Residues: CASSLAGQGLSNQPQHF.